These 27 T cell receptor beta chains share one sample of origin, sequenced in a study. TCRdb independently ran MiXCR on the 5' RACE reads; one entry per CDR3 protein. The repertoire holds tens of thousands of distinct CDR3 sequences, roughly 30% seen once, with approximately 3.3% in the top ten. Sequenced: tumor-infiltrating memory CD4+ T cells sorted from the breast tumor. The subset is: memory CD4+ T cells, CD4+CD45RO+CD25-. These receptors were obtained from a female donor with breast cancer.

This clonotype has a single count. An end of the junction does not agree with germline; a read error may underlie this. The rearrangement links TRBV6-1 to TRBJ2-4; D ambiguous. Looked up from germline, CDR1 is MNHNS and CDR2 is SASEGT. The length of the CDR3 is 14 residues. The CDR3 coding sequence is TGTGCCAGCAGTGCATCTGTCAATGTTGGGGTGCCCCTCTTC. Its protein is CASSASVNVGVPLF.

This clonotype has only a few counts. J is TRBJ2-7 and V is TRBV28; 13 bases line up with TRBD2. V lost 10 bases and J lost 6; bases outside the gene matches: 9. Per the germline V gene, CDR1 is MDHEN and CDR2 is SYDVKM. CDR3 length equals 14 residues. DNA of the CDR3: TGTGCCACCAGAGGGACTAGCGGGAAGGGCGAGCAGTACTTC. It translates to CATRGTSGKGEQYF.

This clonotype has ten or more counts. This chain joins TRBV2 and TRBJ2-2, with 8 bases matching TRBD1. There are 15 residues in the CDR3. CDR1 SNHLY and CDR2 FYNNEI come from the germline V gene. The junction had 3 bases not matched to a gene; V was cut back by 4 bases and J by 2 bases. The CDR3 sequence: CASSVGQGNTGELFF. CDR3 nucleotides: TGTGCCAGCAGTGTCGGACAGGGCAACACCGGGGAGCTGTTTTTT.

This sequence joins TRBV3-1 and TRBJ2-3, with TRBD2 matching 7 bases. This CDR3 is 17 amino acids long. From germline, CDR1 is LGHDT and CDR2 YNNKEL (reference sequence). With V trimmed by 3 bases and J by 0 bases, 9 bases remained unmatched. The CDR3 reads CASSQNSGPASTDTQYF. Written as DNA, the CDR3 is TGTGCCAGCAGCCAGAATAGCGGGCCCGCTAGCACAGATACGCAGTATTTT.

In this sample, this clonotype turned up a few times. The V call is TRBV7-3, the J call TRBJ1-2; D is possibly TRBD1 (6 bases). CDR1 SGHTA and CDR2 FQGTGA come from the germline V gene. This CDR3 is built from 14 residues. Trimming removed 5 bases at V and 2 bases at J, with 12 bases between. The DNA of the CDR3 is TGTGCCAGCAGCCCCGGACAGCTGAACTATGGCTACACCTTC. Translated: CASSPGQLNYGYTF.

This clonotype was seen more than once but under ten times. The chain recombines TRBV7-3 with TRBJ2-2, with 9 bases fitting TRBD1. Losses at the gene ends were 5 bases for V and 5 bases for J; bases not matched to a gene: 9. The CDR3 has 16 amino acids. The germline V gene encodes CDR1 SGHTA and CDR2 FQGTGA. The CDR3 loop reads CASSVTGGALTGELFF. The CDR3 DNA reads TGTGCCAGCAGCGTCACAGGGGGCGCCTTGACCGGGGAGCTGTTTTTT.

This clonotype turned up a few times. This rearrangement joins TRBV6-5 to TRBJ2-2, with 14 bases fitting TRBD2. CDR1 MNHEY and CDR2 SVGAGI come from the germline V gene. The J segment lost 5 bases and the V segment lost 6 bases, leaving 8 bases of the junction unmatched. The CDR3 consists of 17 residues. The CDR3 nucleotides read TGTGCCAGCAGCCGAGGACTAGCGGGAGGCGGGACCGGGGAGCTGTTTTTT. It yields the protein CASSRGLAGGGTGELFF.

This clonotype was detected a few times. As DNA, the CDR3 is TGCAGTGCTCGTTGGACAGGGGCAGAAGATACGCAGTATTTT. Its translation is CSARWTGAEDTQYF. The V gene is TRBV20-1, the J gene TRBJ2-3; TRBD1 aligns across 9 bases. V lost 5 bases and J lost 5; bases outside the gene matches: 8. Looked up from germline, CDR1 is DFQATT and CDR2 is SNEGSKA (reference sequence). CDR3 length: 14 residues.

The sample holds a few counts of this clonotype. The chain links TRBV6-1 to TRBJ1-1; unclear D gene. The ends were cut back, 6 bases at V and 0 bases at J, with 11 bases in the middle. This CDR3 region has 14 residues. Germline CDR1 and CDR2: MNHNS and SASEGT. The CDR3 nucleotides are TGTGCCAGCAGGAGACGGACGGTGAACACTGAAGCTTTCTTT. Residues: CASRRRTVNTEAFF.

The chain employs TRBV20-1 and TRBJ2-7, with 9 bases lining up with TRBD2. The CDR3 runs to 17 residues. With V trimmed by 4 bases and J by 2 bases, 15 bases remained unmatched. Looked up from germline, CDR1 is DFQATT and CDR2 is SNEGSKA (reference sequence). The CDR3 nucleotides read TGCAGTGCTAAGACTAGCGGCTCTGGAGGGAACCCCTACGAGCAGTACTTC. Protein: CSAKTSGSGGNPYEQYF.

This clonotype has only a few counts. The CDR3 nucleotides are TGCGCCAGCAGCTTGGGCCGGGGAAGAAACACTGAAGCTTTCTTT. It specifies CASSLGRGRNTEAFF. The chain couples TRBV5-1 to TRBJ1-1, with unresolved D. Trimming pared 0 bases from V and 2 bases from J, leaving 11 bases between. The germline gives CDR1 SGHRS, CDR2 YFSETQ. CDR3 length: 15 residues. The full variable domain, in which reference TRBV5-1 and TRBJ1-1 provide the parts outside the CDR3, is KAGVTQTPRYLIKTRGQQVTLSCSPISGHRSVSWYQQTPGQGLQFLFEYFSETQRNKGNFPGRFSGRQFSNSRSEMNVSTLELGDSALYLCASSLGRGRNTEAFFGQGTRLTVV.

This clonotype turned up a few times. CDR3 region: CSVDSGGNTIYF. In nucleotides, the CDR3 is TGCAGCGTTGACTCGGGGGGAAACACCATATATTTT. This sequence joins TRBV29-1 and TRBJ1-3; D gene uncertain. V was shortened by 3 bases and J by 4 bases, with 7 bases between the two germline ends. Germline CDR1 SQVTM, CDR2 ANQGSEA. The CDR3 sequence is 12 residues long.

The genes are TRBV7-2 and TRBJ2-1; a weak D match, TRBD2 (6 bases). The germline V and J ends were trimmed by 8 bases and 4 bases, with 18 bases remaining between them. Germline values: CDR1 SGHTA, CDR2 FQGNSA. CDR3 size: 15 residues. CDR3 loop: CASLTPGLTYNEQFF. The DNA of the CDR3 is TGTGCCAGCTTAACCCCGGGACTTACATACAATGAGCAGTTCTTC.

The chain joins TRBV5-6 to TRBJ2-5, with TRBD1 as a possible D gene (6 bases). This CDR3 spans 14 amino acids. The germline V gene has CDR1 SGHDT and CDR2 YYEEEE. V was clipped by 5 bases and J by 5 bases, with 16 bases between them. Here the CDR3 reads CASSLNRVQETQYF. CDR3 DNA: TGTGCCAGCAGTCTGAACAGGGTCCAGGAGACCCAGTACTTC.

This clonotype was found a few times. The rearrangement joins TRBV7-2 to TRBJ2-5; 11 nucleotides agree with TRBD2. This CDR3 contains 17 residues. V lost 5 bases, J lost 5 bases, and 13 bases stayed unmatched. From germline, CDR1 is SGHTA and CDR2 FQGNSA. CDR3 sequence reads: CASSQSGTSGTGETQYF. The CDR3 DNA is TGTGCCAGCAGCCAATCCGGGACTAGCGGCACGGGGGAGACCCAGTACTTC.

The sample holds a few counts of this clonotype. This sequence joins TRBV20-1 and TRBJ2-5, with a weak D call TRBD1 (6 bases). The germline CDR1 and CDR2 sequences are DFQATT and SNEGSKA (reference sequence). The CDR3 sequence is 11 residues long. V was trimmed by 4 bases and J by 3 bases, leaving 6 bases between them. CDR3 amino acids: CSANREETQYF. For the CDR3, the DNA is TGCAGTGCTAACAGGGAAGAGACCCAGTACTTC.

The J gene is TRBJ1-4, the V gene TRBV6-1; 8 nucleotides align to TRBD1. This CDR3 has 14 residues. Germline V lookup: CDR1 MNHNS, CDR2 SASEGT. V lost 6 bases to trimming and J lost 8 bases; unmatched junction nucleotides: 8. CDR3 DNA: TGTGCCAGCAGGAACCCGGACAGGGACGAAAAACTGTTTTTT. This codes for CASRNPDRDEKLFF.

The chain is built from TRBV6-6 and TRBJ1-3; D is ambiguous. V was shortened by 0 bases and J by 0 bases, with 6 bases between the two germline ends. The CDR3 length is 15 residues. Germline loops: CDR1 MNHNY, CDR2 SVGAGI (reference sequence). The chain's CDR3 is CASSYSAYSGNTIYF. The CDR3 nucleotides read TGTGCCAGCAGTTACTCGGCATACTCTGGAAACACCATATATTTT.

This clonotype was seen a single time. The gene calls are TRBV6-5 and TRBJ1-1; D call uncertain. The germline V gene encodes CDR1 MNHEY and CDR2 SVGAGI. V was clipped by 4 bases and J by 8 bases, with 11 bases between them. The CDR3 sequence is 12 residues long. The CDR3 DNA reads TGTGCCAGCAGTTTCCTAGGAGGGGAAGCTTTCTTT. It codes for CASSFLGGEAFF.

The chain couples TRBV6-5 to TRBJ1-1; possibly TRBD1 for D (6 bases). Per germline, CDR1 MNHEY and CDR2 SVGAGI. The germline V and J ends were trimmed by 2 bases and 6 bases, with 16 bases remaining between them. This CDR3 is 15 amino acids long. CDR3 residues: CASSYGGGGRAEAFF. CDR3 nucleotide sequence: TGTGCCAGCAGTTACGGGGGCGGAGGGCGGGCTGAAGCTTTCTTT.

On this clonotype itself: The junction shows a germline mismatch at one end, possibly a read error. V and J are TRBV6-5 and TRBJ2-1; D gene ambiguous. This CDR3 is built from 13 residues. The germline V gene encodes CDR1 MNHEY and CDR2 SVGAGI. This chain's CDR3 is CASRRTTYNEQLF. The CDR3 coding sequence is TGTGCCAGCAGGAGAACGACCTACAATGAGCAGCTCTTC.

The chain employs TRBV7-6 and TRBJ2-1, with D unclear. Germline V gene lookup returns CDR1 SGHVS and CDR2 FNYEAQ. The CDR3 length is 15 residues. V lost 0 bases and J lost 5, with 11 bases in between. Here the CDR3 DNA reads TGTGCCAGCAGCTTAGCGCTAGGGCAGCACAATGAGCAGTTCTTC. It specifies CASSLALGQHNEQFF. The entire variable domain, with the rest obtained from reference TRBV7-6 and TRBJ2-1, is as follows: GAGVSQSPRYKVTKRGQDVALRCDPISGHVSLYWYRQALGQGPEFLTYFNYEAQQDKSGLPNDRFSAERPEGSISTLTIQRTEQRDSAMYRCASSLALGQHNEQFFGPGTRLTVL.

The J gene is TRBJ2-1, the V gene TRBV5-1; D unclear. This CDR3 region has 13 residues. Trimming took off 4 bases at V and 4 bases at J, with 9 bases between the two ends. Germline CDR1 and CDR2: SGHRS and YFSETQ. CDR3 amino acids: CASSVGSYNEQFF. CDR3 DNA: TGCGCCAGCAGCGTGGGTAGTTACAATGAGCAGTTCTTC.

The chain links TRBV5-1 to TRBJ1-2; D may be TRBD1 (5 bases). The CDR3 is made up of 15 amino acids. The V gene lost 7 bases and the J gene lost 8 bases, with 24 bases spanning the gap. Germline values: CDR1 SGHRS, CDR2 YFSETQ. This CDR3 is CASLPGRGAIEGYTF. The CDR3 bases are TGCGCCAGCCTGCCAGGGCGGGGCGCGATTGAAGGCTACACCTTC.

The gene calls are TRBV6-5 and TRBJ1-5, with TRBD1 as a possible D gene (6 bases). Per the germline V gene, CDR1 is MNHEY and CDR2 is SVGAGI. This CDR3 region has 13 residues. The V gene lost 5 bases and the J gene lost 5 bases, with 10 bases spanning the gap. CDR3: CASSKGGHQPQHF. The CDR3 DNA reads as TGTGCCAGCAGTAAAGGGGGGCATCAGCCCCAGCATTTT.

The chain is built from TRBV4-2 and TRBJ2-1, with 9 positions matching TRBD2. The CDR3 loop spans 17 amino acids. CDR1 is LGHNA and CDR2 is YNFKEQ in the germline V gene. Unmatched junction bases numbered 9, after V lost 1 base and J lost 5 bases. The CDR3 DNA is TGTGCCAGCAGCCAAGGGGCCGGACTAGCGCCTGACAATGAGCAGTTCTTC. Its protein product is CASSQGAGLAPDNEQFF.

J is TRBJ2-3 and V is TRBV7-2; TRBD1 agrees at 7 bases. The germline V gene encodes CDR1 SGHTA and CDR2 FQGNSA. The CDR3 is 14 residues long. The V segment lost 1 base and the J segment 7 bases; nucleotides outside the gene matches: 5. In nucleotides, the CDR3 is TGTGCCAGCAGCTTAGAGAGGGGGCGGAATACGCAGTATTTT. Translating gives CASSLERGRNTQYF.